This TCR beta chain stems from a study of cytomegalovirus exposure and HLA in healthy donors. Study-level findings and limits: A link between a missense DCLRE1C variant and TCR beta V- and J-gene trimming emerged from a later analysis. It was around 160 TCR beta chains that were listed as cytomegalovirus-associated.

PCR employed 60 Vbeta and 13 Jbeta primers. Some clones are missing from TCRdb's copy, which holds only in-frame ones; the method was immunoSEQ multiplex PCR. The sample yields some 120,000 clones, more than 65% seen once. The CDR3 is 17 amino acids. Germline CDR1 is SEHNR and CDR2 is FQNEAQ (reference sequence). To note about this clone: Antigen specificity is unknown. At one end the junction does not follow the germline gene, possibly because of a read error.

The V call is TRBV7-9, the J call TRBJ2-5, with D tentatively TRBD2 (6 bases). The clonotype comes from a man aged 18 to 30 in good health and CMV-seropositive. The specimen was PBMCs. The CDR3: CSSSLGTGPGVEETQYF. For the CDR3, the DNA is TGTTCCAGCAGCTTAGGCACGGGACCGGGGGTAGAGGAGACCCAGTACTTC.